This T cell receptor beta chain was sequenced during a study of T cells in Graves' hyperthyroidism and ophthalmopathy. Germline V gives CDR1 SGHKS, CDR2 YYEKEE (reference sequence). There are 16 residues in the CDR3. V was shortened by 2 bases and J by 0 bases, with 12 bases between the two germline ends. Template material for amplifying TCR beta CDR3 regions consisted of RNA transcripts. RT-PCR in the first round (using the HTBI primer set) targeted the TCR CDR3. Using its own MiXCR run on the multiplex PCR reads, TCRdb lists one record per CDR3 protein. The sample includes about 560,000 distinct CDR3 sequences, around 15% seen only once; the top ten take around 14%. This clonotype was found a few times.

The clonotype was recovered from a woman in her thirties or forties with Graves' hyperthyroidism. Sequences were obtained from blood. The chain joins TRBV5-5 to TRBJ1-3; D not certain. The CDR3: CASSFGGPSSGNTIYF. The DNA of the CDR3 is TGTGCCAGCAGCTTCGGCGGACCCAGCTCTGGAAACACCATATATTTT.